This section outlines one T cell receptor (beta chain) sequence together with its context. This clonotype was found a few times. There is no known antigen for this receptor. No quality values exist for individual bases; no much larger clone is one base distant. The record originates from a study of post-analysis software for immune sequencing data (dated by TCRdb to about 2015). With regard to the full study: Relapsing-remitting, secondary progressive and progressive-relapsing multiple sclerosis were recorded as disease courses, and subtype annotation was lacking for some patients. The patient repertoires were set against about 12 previously published healthy control repertoires from donors whose ages ranged from roughly 6 to 27 years. A subset of samples was prepared in parallel using single-end sample barcoding, then pooled and co-amplified after Illumina adapter ligation.

To demonstrate the VDJtools post-analysis software, TCR beta repertoires were profiled from the peripheral blood of about a dozen young patients with multiple sclerosis. The patients with multiple sclerosis were children and adolescents between about 6 and 17 years of age. What the research found in general, with its limitations: Direct clustering with F measure showed strong co-clustering of samples prepared in the same batch, prompting a batch-effect correction. Roughly 5 TRBV segments, including TRBV5-6, TRBV5-1 and TRBV20-1, were significantly more frequent in patients than controls. Multiple sclerosis patients had significantly lower normalized Chao1 diversity than controls, a result that suggests substantial peripheral T-cell clonal expansion. The multiple sclerosis patient group was slightly younger than the control group.

Receptors were amplified or captured by PCR. Sequencing took place on an Illumina HiSeq 2500. To reduce PCR and sequencing biases, unique molecular identifiers were built into the TCR beta cDNA libraries. Some 500,000 cDNA molecules were obtained per 1 to 10 million input T cells, so each molecule approximated one T cell. The patient libraries were prepared and sequenced with the same protocol used for the earlier healthy control dataset. Samples belonging to the same batch were prepared together, multiplexed and sequenced on a shared HiSeq lane. Per the original workflow: Raw barcoded reads were processed with MIGEC, discarding single-read molecular identifier groups before consensus assembly and CDR3 extraction. Clonotype tables were post-analysed with VDJtools, and diversity was normalized by down-sampling all datasets to the smallest sample size. Repertoire overlap clustering matched CDR3 amino acid but not nucleotide sequences to correct batch-related cross-sample contamination. TCRdb redid the processing of the public reads, applying fastp at Q25 and MiXCR, and retained in-frame beta chains. Identical CDR3 protein sequences are pooled into one entry, listed with their most common genes and DNA. TCRdb, rather than the study authors, made the V and J calls. Across this sample there are about half a million distinct CDR3 sequences, with around 40% seen only once. The top ten constitute about 12% of the sample.

The CDR3, cysteine through phenylalanine, is 15 amino acids long. The retained sequence is limited to the CDR3, 45 bases, with the frame set at the first base. At the junction V is shortened by 4 bases and J by 5 bases, with 17 bases in between. The germline V gene (reference sequence) sets CDR1 to LGHDT and CDR2 to YNNKEL. The chain uses TRBV3-1 and TRBJ1-2; the D gene is perhaps TRBD1, from 5 matching bases. The sequence was collected from a girl aged 10-17 years with multiple sclerosis. Sequencing input: blood. CDR3 region: CASSRASRGMYGYTF. The bases are TGTGCCAGCAGCCGCGCCTCGAGGGGAATGTATGGCTACACCTTC.